Listed here is a single T cell receptor (beta chain). The data stem from a study of blood T cell repertoires in COVID-19. Study-wide background: Whether acute or convalescent, the COVID-19 samples came from the United States, Italy and Spain. The cDNA or gDNA used as material had been derived from T cells, B-cell-depleted T cells, or PBMCs.

Deletions cut 9 bases from V and 6 bases from J, with 8 bases between. This CDR3 region has 10 residues. In the authors' methods: Researchers report that nucleated cell counts were estimated from reference gene primer amplification. Data came from immunoSEQ multiplex PCR; TCRdb stores just in-frame clones and leaves some out. The V and J calls and the clone size are those of that table, but D and trimming were determined from the DNA. The sample lists approximately 150,000 clones; around 80% were seen once. The TCR originated in a man in his 70s who had recovered from COVID-19. What was sequenced was peripheral blood. V gene TRBV12-3 or TRBV12-4 combines with J gene TRBJ1-2; D perhaps matches TRBD1 (5 bases). The CDR3 DNA sequence: TGTGCCAGACAGGTAAATGGCTACACCTTC. Its translation: CARQVNGYTF.